This TCR beta chain was identified in a study of T-cell reconstitution after alpha-beta-depleted transplantation in children. Construction of the TCRbeta library involved unique molecular identifiers. MiXCR, applied by TCRdb to the PCR reads, yields one record per CDR3 protein. The sample gives some 400,000 distinct CDR3 sequences, roughly 20% of which show up once; 3.5% to 4% is in the top ten. The CDR3 extends over 13 amino acids. V was cut by 4 bases and J by 8 bases, with 15 bases left in between. Germline V gene lookup returns CDR1 SQVTM and CDR2 ANQGSEA. Specimen: PBMCs from the stem cell graft donor, collected from the stem cell graft. The chain combines TRBV29-1 with TRBJ2-4; D may be TRBD1 or TRBD2 (6 bases each). The sequence was obtained from a human donor who donated a stem cell graft to a child with acute myeloid leukemia. CDR3 DNA sequence: TGCAGCGTTGTTGGGGGGCCTTCTGACATTCAGTACTTC. This sequence encodes CSVVGGPSDIQYF. The full variable domain, in which reference TRBV29-1 and TRBJ2-4 provide the parts outside the CDR3, is SAVISQKPSRDICQRGTSLTIQCQVDSQVTMMFWYRQQPGQSLTLIATANQGSEATYESGFVIDKFPISRPNLTFSTLTVSNMSPEDSSIYLCSVVGGPSDIQYFGAGTRLSVL.